This TCR beta chain was profiled in a study of blood T cell repertoires in COVID-19. Study at large: In each case, the material was cDNA or gDNA derived from T cells, B-cell-depleted T cells, or PBMCs.

Using immunoSEQ multiplex PCR, the repertoire was profiled, and TCRdb retains in-frame clones only, with some absent. The data show more than 200,000 clones, around 80% seen once. Looked up from germline, CDR1 is SGHRS and CDR2 is YFSETQ. The trim removed 4 bases at V and 5 bases at J, leaving 6 bases unmatched. The CDR3 runs 15 residues. This clone appeared a single time. The sequence was obtained from a middle-aged man with acute or convalescent COVID-19. This chain links TRBV5-1 with TRBJ1-4; 9 nucleotides line up with TRBD1. The sample consisted of peripheral blood. The CDR3 nucleotides read TGCGCCAGCAGCCGGGACAGGGTGAAGAATGAAAAACTGTTTTTT. Translated: CASSRDRVKNEKLFF. Looking up the rest from reference TRBV5-1 and TRBJ1-4 gives the full variable domain: KAGVTQTPRYLIKTRGQQVTLSCSPISGHRSVSWYQQTPGQGLQFLFEYFSETQRNKGNFPGRFSGRQFSNSRSEMNVSTLELGDSALYLCASSRDRVKNEKLFFGSGTQLSVL.